These 10 T cell receptor beta chains share one sample of origin, sequenced in a study of vaccination and CD4 T cells after COVID-19. These receptors have no known antigen. Sample time point: late sampling 161 to 241 days after vaccination in a few convalescent patients. The sample's treatment: approximately nine-day PBMC culture with coronavirus spike peptide pools or control peptides (ViraFEST assay). Scientists ran DNA taken from cultured CD4+ T cells through the Oncomine TCR Beta short-read assay for sequencing. TCRdb itself ran the PCR reads through MiXCR, one entry per CDR3 protein. The sample lists about 22,000 distinct CDR3 sequences, around 46% occurring once. The starting material was CD4+ T cells from blood, cultured in vitro, obtained about 7 months after SARS-CoV-2 vaccination. The receptors shown here come from a human donor who had recovered from COVID-19.

The CDR3 DNA reads TGTGCCAGCAGCTTAGGTATACGGGGGACCCAAGAGACCCAGTACTTC. Translating it yields CASSLGIRGTQETQYF. The chain uses TRBV7-8 and TRBJ2-5, with D maybe TRBD2 (6 bases). Trimming took off 1 base at V and 1 base at J, with 13 bases between the two ends. The germline V gene encodes CDR1 SGHVS and CDR2 FQNEAQ. The CDR3 extends over 16 amino acids.

This chain uses TRBV5-4 with TRBJ2-5, with D perhaps assigned TRBD1 or TRBD2 (6 bases each). The CDR3 spans 17 residues. Trimming stripped 4 bases from V and 5 bases from J, with 24 bases between. Germline-derived CDR1 and CDR2 are SGHNT and YYREEE (reference sequence). CDR3 residues: CASSPVMGGTDRETQYF. The CDR3 DNA sequence: TGTGCCAGCAGCCCGGTGATGGGGGGCACCGACAGGGAGACCCAGTACTTC.

This clonotype occurred a few times. This rearrangement joins TRBV7-6 to TRBJ2-3, with D possibly matching TRBD1 (6 bases). This CDR3 contains 15 residues. Trimming shortened V by 5 bases and J by 2 bases, and 14 bases separated the two germline ends. In germline, CDR1 is SGHVS, CDR2 FNYEAQ. The CDR3 loop is CASSPRGTYTDTQYF. In nucleotides, the CDR3 is TGTGCCAGCAGCCCGAGGGGGACCTACACAGATACGCAGTATTTT.

This clonotype appeared a few times. The V call is TRBV6-1, the J call TRBJ1-2, with 8 positions matching TRBD1. The germline V gene has CDR1 MNHNS and CDR2 SASEGT. J was trimmed by 4 bases and V by 7 bases; bases with no gene match: 8. The CDR3 contains 14 residues. This CDR3 is CASTPSGTGYGYTF. Written as DNA, the CDR3 is TGTGCCAGCACCCCTTCCGGGACAGGCTATGGCTACACCTTC.

The V gene is TRBV12-3 or TRBV12-4, the J gene TRBJ2-5; D is unresolved. V dropped 8 bases and J dropped 5 bases, with 6 bases sitting between them. The CDR3 sequence is 10 residues long. The CDR3 spells CASRGETQYF. DNA for the CDR3: TGTGCCAGCCGTGGTGAGACCCAGTACTTC.

Remarks on this clonotype: The missing conserved phenylalanine or tryptophan at the end of this CDR3 makes a read error likely. The V call is TRBV7-2, the J call TRBJ2-1; TRBD2 matches 10 bases. Germline V gene sequence: CDR1 SGHTA, CDR2 FQGNSA. The CDR3 consists of 15 residues. V trimming: 1 base; J trimming: 9 bases; junction bases outside the gene matches: 6. The CDR3: CASSLEIAGGPEQFL. The CDR3 region has the DNA TGTGCCAGCAGCTTAGAAATAGCGGGGGGCCCTGAGCAGTTCCTC.

This clonotype was observed a handful of times. The rearrangement uses TRBV27 and TRBJ2-3; unclear D gene. The germline V gene encodes CDR1 MNHEY and CDR2 SMNVEV (reference sequence). CDR3 size: 14 residues. The germline V and J ends were trimmed by 8 bases and 9 bases, with 21 bases remaining between them. CDR3 region: CASRGSPRHETQYF. Written as DNA, the CDR3 is TGTGCCAGCCGTGGGTCGCCCCGACACGAAACGCAGTATTTT.

A few counts support this clonotype. The CDR3 nucleotides are TGTGCCAGCAGCTTCGGGACACGGGGTTCCTACGAGCAGTACTTC. This codes for CASSFGTRGSYEQYF. The V gene is TRBV7-8, the J gene TRBJ2-7; the D gene is possibly TRBD1 (6 bases). Trimming shortened V by 3 bases and J by 1 base, and 13 bases separated the two germline ends. In germline, CDR1 is SGHVS, CDR2 FQNEAQ. This CDR3 is 15 amino acids long.

The chain has TRBV14 and TRBJ2-5; D is ambiguous. Trimming shortened V by 0 bases and J by 5 bases, and 7 bases separated the two germline ends. The CDR3 is 13 amino acids. Germline CDR1 reads SGHDN; CDR2 reads FVKESK. The chain's CDR3 is CASSQELRETQYF. The DNA for the CDR3 is TGTGCCAGCAGCCAAGAACTCCGGGAGACCCAGTACTTC. Full variable domain (rest looked up from reference TRBV14 and TRBJ2-5): EAGVTQFPSHSVIEKGQTVTLRCDPISGHDNLYWYRRVMGKEIKFLLHFVKESKQDESGMPNNRFLAERTGGTYSTLKVQPAELEDSGVYFCASSQELRETQYFGPGTRLLVL.

The chain is built from TRBV20-1 and TRBJ2-3; 8 positions agree with TRBD2. The CDR3 extends over 13 amino acids. Germline-derived CDR1 and CDR2 are DFQATT and SNEGSKA (reference sequence). The CDR3 DNA reads TGCAGCCCGATCGGGGGGGGCACAGATACGCAGTATTTT. Residues: CSPIGGGTDTQYF.